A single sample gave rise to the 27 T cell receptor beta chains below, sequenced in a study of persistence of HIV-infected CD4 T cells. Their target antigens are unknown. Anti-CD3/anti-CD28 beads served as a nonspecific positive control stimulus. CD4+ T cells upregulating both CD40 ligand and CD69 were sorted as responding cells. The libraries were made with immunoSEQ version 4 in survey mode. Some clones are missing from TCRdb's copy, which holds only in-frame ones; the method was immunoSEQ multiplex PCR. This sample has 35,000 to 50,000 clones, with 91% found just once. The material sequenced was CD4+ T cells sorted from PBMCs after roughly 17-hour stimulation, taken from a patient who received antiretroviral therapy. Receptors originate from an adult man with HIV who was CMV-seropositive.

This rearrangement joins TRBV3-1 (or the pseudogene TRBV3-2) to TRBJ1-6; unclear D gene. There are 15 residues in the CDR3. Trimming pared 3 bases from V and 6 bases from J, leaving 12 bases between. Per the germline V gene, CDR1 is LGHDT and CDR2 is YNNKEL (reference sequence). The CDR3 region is CASSQRELGNSPLHF. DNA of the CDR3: TGTGCCAGCAGCCAGCGCGAGTTGGGTAATTCACCCCTCCACTTT.

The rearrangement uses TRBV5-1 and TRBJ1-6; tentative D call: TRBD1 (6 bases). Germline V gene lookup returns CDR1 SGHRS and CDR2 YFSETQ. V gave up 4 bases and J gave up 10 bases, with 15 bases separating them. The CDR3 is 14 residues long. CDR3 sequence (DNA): TGCGCCAGCAGCGTACTACAGGGAACCTCACCCCTCCACTTT. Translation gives CASSVLQGTSPLHF.

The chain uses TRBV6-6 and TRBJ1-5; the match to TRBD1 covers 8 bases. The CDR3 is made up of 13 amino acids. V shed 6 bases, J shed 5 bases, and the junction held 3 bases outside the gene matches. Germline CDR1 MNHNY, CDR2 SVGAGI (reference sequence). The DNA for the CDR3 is TGTGCCAGCAGCGGACAGGGACATCAGCCCCAGCATTTT. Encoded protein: CASSGQGHQPQHF.

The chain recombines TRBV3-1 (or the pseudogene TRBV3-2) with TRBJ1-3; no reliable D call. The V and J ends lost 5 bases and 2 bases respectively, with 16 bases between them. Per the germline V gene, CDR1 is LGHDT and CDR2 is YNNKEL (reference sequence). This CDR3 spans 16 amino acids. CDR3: CASSSHLRKTGNTIYF. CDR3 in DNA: TGTGCCAGCAGCTCCCACTTACGTAAGACTGGAAACACCATATATTTT.

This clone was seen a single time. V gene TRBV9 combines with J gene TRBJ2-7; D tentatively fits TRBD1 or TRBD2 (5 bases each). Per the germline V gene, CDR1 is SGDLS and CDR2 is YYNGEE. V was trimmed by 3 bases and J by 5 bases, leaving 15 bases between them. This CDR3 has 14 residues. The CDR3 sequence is CASSAAGTMDEQYF. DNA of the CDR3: TGTGCCAGCAGCGCGGCCGGGACGATGGACGAGCAGTACTTC.

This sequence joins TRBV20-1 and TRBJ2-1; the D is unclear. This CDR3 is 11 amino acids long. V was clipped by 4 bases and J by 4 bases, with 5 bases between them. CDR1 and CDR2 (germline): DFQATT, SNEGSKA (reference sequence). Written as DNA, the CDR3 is TGCAGTGCTAAAACTTACAATGAGCAGTTCTTC. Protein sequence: CSAKTYNEQFF.

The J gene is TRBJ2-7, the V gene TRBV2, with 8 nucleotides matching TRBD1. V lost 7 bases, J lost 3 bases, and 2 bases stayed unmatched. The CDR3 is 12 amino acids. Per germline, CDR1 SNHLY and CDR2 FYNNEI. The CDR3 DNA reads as TGTGCCAGCACTGGACAGGGCTACGAGCAGTACTTC. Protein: CASTGQGYEQYF.

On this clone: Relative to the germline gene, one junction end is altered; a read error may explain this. The CDR3 loop is CASSISSGGELNF. The CDR3 region has the DNA TGTGCCAGCAGTATCAGCTCGGGTGGGGAGCTGAACTTC. V usage is TRBV9 and J usage is TRBJ2-7, with a weak D call TRBD2 (5 bases). The CDR3 is 13 residues long. Germline CDR1 is SGDLS and CDR2 is YYNGEE.

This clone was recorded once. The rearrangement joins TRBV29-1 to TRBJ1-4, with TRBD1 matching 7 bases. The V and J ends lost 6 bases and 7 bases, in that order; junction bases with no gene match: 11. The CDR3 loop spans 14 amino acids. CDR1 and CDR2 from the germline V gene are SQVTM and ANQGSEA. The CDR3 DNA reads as TGCAGCGTGGGACAGACGCTTCTTGGTGAAAAACTGTTTTTT. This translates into CSVGQTLLGEKLFF.

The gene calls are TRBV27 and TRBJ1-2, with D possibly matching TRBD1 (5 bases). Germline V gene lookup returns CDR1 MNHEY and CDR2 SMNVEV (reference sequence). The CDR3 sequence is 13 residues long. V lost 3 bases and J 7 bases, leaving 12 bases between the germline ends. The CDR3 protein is CASSFRGEGGYTF. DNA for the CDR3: TGTGCCAGCAGTTTTAGAGGGGAAGGTGGCTACACCTTC.

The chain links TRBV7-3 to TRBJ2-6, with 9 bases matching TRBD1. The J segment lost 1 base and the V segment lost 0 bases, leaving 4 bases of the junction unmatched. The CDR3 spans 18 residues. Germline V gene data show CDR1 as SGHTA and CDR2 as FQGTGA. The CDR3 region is CASSLTGQGRSGANVLTF. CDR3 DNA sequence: TGTGCCAGCAGCTTAACGGGACAGGGCAGATCTGGGGCCAACGTCCTGACTTTC.

CDR3 protein: CSVEFRGQAIDTQYF. The DNA for the CDR3 is TGCAGCGTTGAATTCCGGGGACAGGCCATAGATACGCAGTATTTT. The chain carries TRBV29-1 and TRBJ2-3; TRBD1 agrees at 8 bases. Germline-derived CDR1 and CDR2 are SQVTM and ANQGSEA. The CDR3 spans 15 residues. V shed 2 bases, J shed 5 bases, and the junction held 9 bases outside the gene matches.

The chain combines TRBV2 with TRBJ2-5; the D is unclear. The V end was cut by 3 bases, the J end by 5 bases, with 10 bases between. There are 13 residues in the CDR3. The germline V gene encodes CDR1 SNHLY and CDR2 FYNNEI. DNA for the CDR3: TGTGCCAGCAGTGACATAGGTGGGGAGACCCAGTACTTC. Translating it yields CASSDIGGETQYF.

The CDR3 nucleotides are TGTGCCAGCAGTGAAGTGGGTAGCGGGGGGGCCGGCGGGGAGCTGTTTTTT. It encodes CASSEVGSGGAGGELFF. This chain links TRBV2 with TRBJ2-2; 11 nucleotides match TRBD2. V was pared by 1 base and J by 7 bases, with 8 bases of the junction left unmatched. CDR3 size: 17 residues. Germline V lookup: CDR1 SNHLY, CDR2 FYNNEI.

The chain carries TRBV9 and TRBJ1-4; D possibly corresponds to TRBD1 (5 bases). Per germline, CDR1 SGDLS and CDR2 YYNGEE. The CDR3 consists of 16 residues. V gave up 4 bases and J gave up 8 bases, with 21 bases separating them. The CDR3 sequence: CASSILPGSDKEKLFF. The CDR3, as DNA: TGTGCCAGCAGCATCCTTCCAGGGTCTGATAAAGAAAAACTGTTTTTT.

The CDR3 DNA reads TGTGCCAGCAGCTTGGGACAGTACTTCAATCAGCCCCAGCATTTT. It is translated as CASSLGQYFNQPQHF. This sequence joins TRBV5-5 and TRBJ1-5; TRBD1 might be the D (5 bases). The V end lost 0 bases, the J end lost 3 bases, and 10 bases lay between the germline ends. CDR1 is SGHKS and CDR2 is YYEKEE in the germline V gene (reference sequence). CDR3 length equals 15 residues.

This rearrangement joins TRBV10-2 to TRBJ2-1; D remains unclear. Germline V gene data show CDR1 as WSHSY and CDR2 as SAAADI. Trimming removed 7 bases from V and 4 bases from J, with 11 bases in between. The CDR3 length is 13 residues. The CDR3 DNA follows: TGCGCCAGCACCCTAGGCCCTTACAATGAGCAGTTCTTC. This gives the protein CASTLGPYNEQFF.

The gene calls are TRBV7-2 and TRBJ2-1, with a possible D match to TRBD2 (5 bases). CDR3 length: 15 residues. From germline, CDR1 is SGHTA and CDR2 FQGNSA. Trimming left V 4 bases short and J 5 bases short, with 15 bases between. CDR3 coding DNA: TGTGCCAGCAGCTCCACCGGGGTACCAAACAATGAGCAGTTCTTC. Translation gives CASSSTGVPNNEQFF.

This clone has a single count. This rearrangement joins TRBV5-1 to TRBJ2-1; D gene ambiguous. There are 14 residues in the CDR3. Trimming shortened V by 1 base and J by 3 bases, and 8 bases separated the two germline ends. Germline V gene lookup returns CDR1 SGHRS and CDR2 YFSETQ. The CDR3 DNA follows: TGCGCCAGCAGCTTGATAGACGGCTACAATGAGCAGTTCTTC. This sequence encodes CASSLIDGYNEQFF.

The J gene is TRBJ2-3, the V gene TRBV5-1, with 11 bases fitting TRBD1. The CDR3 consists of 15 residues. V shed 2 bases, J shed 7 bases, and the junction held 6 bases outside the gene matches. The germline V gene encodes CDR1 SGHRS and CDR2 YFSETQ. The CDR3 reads CASSLTGTGGNTQYF. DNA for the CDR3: TGCGCCAGCAGCTTAACCGGGACAGGGGGGAATACGCAGTATTTT.

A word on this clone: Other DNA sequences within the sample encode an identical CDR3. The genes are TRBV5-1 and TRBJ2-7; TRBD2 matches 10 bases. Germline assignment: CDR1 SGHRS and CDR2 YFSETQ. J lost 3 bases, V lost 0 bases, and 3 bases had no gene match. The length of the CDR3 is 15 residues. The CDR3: CASSLGTSGIYEQYF. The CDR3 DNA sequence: TGCGCCAGCAGCTTGGGGACTAGCGGTATCTACGAGCAGTACTTC.

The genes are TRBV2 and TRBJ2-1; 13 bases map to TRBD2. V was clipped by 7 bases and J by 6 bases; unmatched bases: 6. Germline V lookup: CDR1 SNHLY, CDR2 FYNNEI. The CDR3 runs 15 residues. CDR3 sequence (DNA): TGTGCCAGCAACCCCGGGACTAGCGGGGTCAATGAGCAGTTCTTC. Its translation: CASNPGTSGVNEQFF.

CDR3 sequence reads: CASARGGGGSLYNEQFF. In nucleotides, the CDR3 is TGTGCCAGCGCCCGGGGAGGAGGCGGCTCGCTCTACAATGAGCAGTTCTTC. V gene TRBV7-3 combines with J gene TRBJ2-1; possibly TRBD2 for D (6 bases). The CDR3 spans 17 residues. The V gene's germline CDR1 is SGHTA and CDR2 FQGTGA. The V end lost 8 bases, the J end lost 3 bases, and 23 bases lay between the germline ends.

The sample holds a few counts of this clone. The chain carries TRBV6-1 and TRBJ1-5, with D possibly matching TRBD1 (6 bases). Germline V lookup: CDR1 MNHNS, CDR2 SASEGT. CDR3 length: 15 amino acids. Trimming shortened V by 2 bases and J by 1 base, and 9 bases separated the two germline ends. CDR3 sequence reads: CASSETGTSNQPQHF. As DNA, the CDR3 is TGTGCCAGCAGTGAAACAGGGACGAGCAATCAGCCCCAGCATTTT.

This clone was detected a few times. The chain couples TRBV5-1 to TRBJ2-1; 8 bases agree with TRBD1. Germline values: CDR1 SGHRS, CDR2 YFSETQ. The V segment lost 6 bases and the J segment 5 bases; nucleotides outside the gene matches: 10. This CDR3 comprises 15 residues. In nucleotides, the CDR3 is TGCGCCAGCACCGTCGGGACAGGTCAAAACAATGAGCAGTTCTTC. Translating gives CASTVGTGQNNEQFF. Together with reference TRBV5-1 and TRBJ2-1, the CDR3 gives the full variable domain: KAGVTQTPRYLIKTRGQQVTLSCSPISGHRSVSWYQQTPGQGLQFLFEYFSETQRNKGNFPGRFSGRQFSNSRSEMNVSTLELGDSALYLCASTVGTGQNNEQFFGPGTRLTVL.

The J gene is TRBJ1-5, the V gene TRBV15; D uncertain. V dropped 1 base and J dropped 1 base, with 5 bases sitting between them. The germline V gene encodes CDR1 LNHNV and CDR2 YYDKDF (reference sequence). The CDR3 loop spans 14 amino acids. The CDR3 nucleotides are TGTGCCACCAGCAGAGCCATAAGCAATCAGCCCCAGCATTTT. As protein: CATSRAISNQPQHF.

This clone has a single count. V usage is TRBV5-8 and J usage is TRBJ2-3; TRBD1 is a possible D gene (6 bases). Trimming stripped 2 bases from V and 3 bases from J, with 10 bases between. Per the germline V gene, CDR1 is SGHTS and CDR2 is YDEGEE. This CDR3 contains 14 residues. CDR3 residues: CASSLGQLTDTQYF. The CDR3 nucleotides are TGTGCCAGCAGCTTAGGACAGCTTACAGATACGCAGTATTTT.